The rows below give T cell receptor beta chains drawn from one sample of a study of blood T cells in healthy people across ages. TCRdb redid the calling of the 5' RACE reads with MiXCR, one entry per CDR3 protein. The sample includes about 1.4 million distinct CDR3 sequences, 45% to 70% seen only once; the top ten take about 6.3%. Sequencing used blood. Every receptor here comes from a man between 18 and 29 years old in good health. Each CDR3 is given with its conserved first and last residue. Fields, in order: J gene, D gene, clone size, V gene, CDR3 protein, CDR3 DNA. D genes are given only for firm matches. Only some rows state a clone size, as once, few, many or a class for expanded clones.

J: TRBJ2-1
D: .
size: .
V: TRBV27
CDR3: CASTTLRDHYNEQFF
DNA: TGTGCCAGCACGACACTCCGGGACCACTACAATGAGCAGTTCTTC

J: TRBJ1-1
D: .
size: .
V: TRBV9
CDR3: CASSTLQPMNTEAFF
DNA: TGTGCCAGCAGCACACTACAGCCCATGAACACTGAAGCTTTCTTT

J: TRBJ2-1
D: TRBD1
size: .
V: TRBV20-1
CDR3: CSRQGRDEQFF
DNA: TGCAGTCGACAGGGGAGAGATGAGCAGTTCTTC

J: TRBJ2-7
D: .
size: .
V: TRBV7-6
CDR3: CASSQQRGPYEQYF
DNA: TGTGCCAGCAGCCAACAAAGAGGACCCTACGAGCAGTACTTC

J: TRBJ2-3
D: TRBD1
size: .
V: TRBV20-1
CDR3: CSVIRGDRATDTQYF
DNA: TGCAGTGTTATTAGGGGGGACAGGGCAACAGATACGCAGTATTTT

J: TRBJ2-1
D: .
size: .
V: TRBV29-1
CDR3: CSVGSRSRNEQFF
DNA: TGCAGCGTTGGATCCCGGAGTAGGAATGAGCAGTTCTTC

J: TRBJ2-5
D: .
size: few
V: TRBV3-1
CDR3: CASSHQGGKETQYF
DNA: TGTGCCAGCAGCCATCAGGGGGGGAAAGAGACCCAGTACTTC

J: TRBJ2-7
D: TRBD1
size: few
V: TRBV5-1
CDR3: CASSLDGTGAHEQYF
DNA: TGCGCCAGCAGCTTGGATGGGACAGGGGCCCACGAGCAGTACTTC

J: TRBJ2-7
D: .
size: few
V: TRBV28
CDR3: CASSYTVTTYEQYF
DNA: TGTGCCAGCAGTTACACAGTGACAACCTACGAGCAGTACTTC

J: TRBJ2-7
D: .
size: few
V: TRBV20-1
CDR3: CSARSLAWGAYEQYF
DNA: TGCAGTGCTAGGTCCTTAGCTTGGGGGGCCTACGAGCAGTACTTC

J: TRBJ2-5
D: .
size: .
V: TRBV29-1
CDR3: CSGGGAEETQYF
DNA: TGCAGCGGAGGGGGGGCAGAAGAGACCCAGTACTTC

J: TRBJ2-1
D: TRBD2
size: .
V: TRBV3-1
CDR3: CASSLLHGLALNEQFF
DNA: TGTGCCAGCAGCCTCCTGCACGGACTAGCCCTCAATGAGCAGTTCTTC

J: TRBJ2-5
D: .
size: .
V: TRBV6-6
CDR3: CASSYSIIGEETQYF
DNA: TGTGCCAGCAGTTACTCGATAATAGGGGAAGAGACCCAGTACTTC

J: TRBJ1-2
D: .
size: .
V: TRBV5-1
CDR3: CASSLVSAEYGYTF
DNA: TGCGCCAGCAGCTTGGTGTCAGCAGAGTATGGCTACACCTTC

J: TRBJ2-3
D: TRBD2
size: .
V: TRBV4-1
CDR3: CASSQKQGILAGAVSDTQYF
DNA: TGCGCCAGCAGCCAGAAACAGGGGATTCTAGCGGGAGCAGTATCAGATACGCAGTATTTT

J: TRBJ2-5
D: TRBD1
size: .
V: TRBV20-1
CDR3: CSARLRRGQETQYF
DNA: TGCAGTGCTAGACTTCGCAGGGGGCAGGAGACCCAGTACTTC

J: TRBJ2-5
D: .
size: few
V: TRBV7-2
CDR3: CASSPYPTSQETQYF
DNA: TGTGCCAGCAGCCCTTACCCGACTAGTCAAGAGACCCAGTACTTC

J: TRBJ2-1
D: TRBD2
size: .
V: TRBV4-3
CDR3: CASSTSGGSEQFF
DNA: TGCGCCAGCTCGACTAGCGGGGGGAGTGAGCAGTTCTTC

J: TRBJ2-7
D: .
size: few
V: TRBV11-2
CDR3: CASSLDPGIYEQYF
DNA: TGTGCCAGCAGCTTAGATCCAGGTATCTACGAGCAGTACTTC

J: TRBJ2-7
D: TRBD2
size: .
V: TRBV2
CDR3: CATHRSGKGEQYF
DNA: TGTGCCACCCACCGGAGCGGGAAGGGCGAGCAGTACTTC

J: TRBJ2-3
D: .
size: .
V: TRBV5-1
CDR3: CASSLAPPGDTQYF
DNA: TGCGCCAGCAGCTTGGCACCACCAGGGGATACGCAGTATTTT

J: TRBJ1-1
D: .
size: few
V: TRBV18
CDR3: CASSQSRDTEAFF
DNA: TGTGCCAGCTCGCAGTCCCGTGACACTGAAGCTTTCTTT

J: TRBJ1-5
D: .
size: .
V: TRBV20-1
CDR3: CSASASGSNQPQHF
DNA: TGCAGTGCTAGTGCCTCAGGGAGCAATCAGCCCCAGCATTTT

J: TRBJ2-2
D: TRBD1
size: .
V: TRBV6-5
CDR3: CASSFDRGPDTGELFF
DNA: TGTGCCAGCAGCTTTGACAGGGGCCCTGACACCGGGGAGCTGTTTTTT

J: TRBJ2-6
D: TRBD2
size: .
V: TRBV2
CDR3: CASCWTSVSSGANVLTF
DNA: TGTGCCAGCTGCTGGACTAGCGTTTCCTCTGGGGCCAACGTCCTGACTTTC

J: TRBJ2-7
D: .
size: once
V: TRBV6-8
CDR3: CASKQGEGYEQYF
DNA: TGTGCCAGCAAACAGGGGGAGGGTTACGAGCAGTACTTC

J: TRBJ2-7
D: TRBD1
size: .
V: TRBV19
CDR3: CASSDRGLVTYEQYF
DNA: TGTGCCAGTAGTGACAGGGGGCTAGTAACCTACGAGCAGTACTTC

J: TRBJ1-1
D: .
size: few
V: TRBV20-1
CDR3: CSARDRGNTEAFF
DNA: TGCAGTGCTAGAGATCGAGGAAACACTGAAGCTTTCTTT

J: TRBJ2-3
D: TRBD2
size: .
V: TRBV11-2
CDR3: CASSLVGGSGTRTDTQYF
DNA: TGTGCCAGCAGCTTAGTCGGGGGTAGCGGGACCCGGACAGATACGCAGTATTTT

J: TRBJ2-5
D: .
size: once
V: TRBV5-1
CDR3: CASSLGPEGLWETQYF
DNA: TGCGCCAGCAGCTTGGGTCCGGAAGGGCTATGGGAGACCCAGTACTTC

J: TRBJ1-5
D: .
size: once
V: TRBV5-5
CDR3: CASSLGGPSNQPQHF
DNA: TGTGCCAGCAGCTTGGGGGGGCCGAGCAATCAGCCCCAGCATTTT

J: TRBJ2-7
D: TRBD1
size: few
V: TRBV6-2/TRBV6-3
CDR3: CASRSTGGEQYF
DNA: TGTGCCAGCAGATCAACAGGGGGCGAGCAGTACTTC

J: TRBJ1-1
D: .
size: once
V: TRBV6-1
CDR3: CASRAQGRTEAFF
DNA: TGTGCCAGCAGGGCCCAGGGGAGGACTGAAGCTTTCTTT

J: TRBJ1-1
D: TRBD1
size: .
V: TRBV20-1
CDR3: CSAAPGTGIEAFF
DNA: TGCAGTGCGGCCCCCGGGACAGGGATTGAAGCTTTCTTT

J: TRBJ2-7
D: .
size: .
V: TRBV7-9
CDR3: CASSPRGKLSYEQYF
DNA: TGTGCCAGCAGCCCCCGGGGGAAATTATCCTACGAGCAGTACTTC

J: TRBJ2-1
D: .
size: .
V: TRBV25-1
CDR3: CASTGRVLDEQFF
DNA: TGTGCCAGCACTGGCAGGGTGTTAGATGAGCAGTTCTTC

J: TRBJ2-3
D: .
size: few
V: TRBV29-1
CDR3: CSVEGNQGFPDTQYF
DNA: TGCAGCGTTGAAGGAAACCAGGGCTTCCCAGATACGCAGTATTTT

J: TRBJ2-3
D: TRBD1
size: .
V: TRBV5-1
CDR3: CASSMTGQVGDTQYF
DNA: TGCGCCAGCAGCATGACTGGACAGGTCGGAGATACGCAGTATTTT

J: TRBJ2-6
D: .
size: .
V: TRBV14
CDR3: CASSRLQASGANVLTF
DNA: TGTGCCAGCAGCCGACTACAGGCCTCTGGGGCCAACGTCCTGACTTTC

J: TRBJ1-1
D: .
size: few
V: TRBV7-9
CDR3: CASSPSFRVVANTEAFF
DNA: TGTGCCAGCAGCCCTTCGTTTCGTGTAGTAGCCAACACTGAAGCTTTCTTT

J: TRBJ1-2
D: .
size: many
V: TRBV4-1
CDR3: CATRDGYGYTF
DNA: TGCGCCACCAGGGACGGCTATGGCTACACCTTC

J: TRBJ2-7
D: .
size: .
V: TRBV20-1
CDR3: CSAFPGLSYEQYF
DNA: TGCAGTGCTTTTCCGGGCCTCTCCTACGAGCAGTACTTC

J: TRBJ1-1
D: .
size: .
V: TRBV5-1
CDR3: CASSSETRAGARAEAFF
DNA: TGCGCCAGCAGCTCGGAAACTAGAGCGGGTGCGAGGGCTGAAGCTTTCTTT

J: TRBJ1-5
D: .
size: many
V: TRBV7-2
CDR3: CASSLVGDQPQHF
DNA: TGTGCCAGCAGCTTAGTCGGGGATCAGCCCCAGCATTTT

J: TRBJ2-7
D: TRBD2
size: .
V: TRBV20-1
CDR3: CSARDLRSGNYGYEQYF
DNA: TGCAGTGCTAGAGATTTGCGTAGCGGGAATTACGGCTACGAGCAGTACTTC

J: TRBJ2-7
D: .
size: .
V: TRBV11-2
CDR3: CASSQGHGATYEQYF
DNA: TGTGCCAGCAGTCAAGGACATGGGGCTACGTACGAGCAGTACTTC

J: TRBJ2-7
D: TRBD1
size: few
V: TRBV7-6
CDR3: CASSYDRGSEQYF
DNA: TGTGCCAGCAGCTATGACAGGGGAAGCGAGCAGTACTTC

J: TRBJ2-6
D: .
size: few
V: TRBV5-1
CDR3: CASSLAEAGANVLTF
DNA: TGCGCCAGCAGCTTGGCGGAGGCTGGGGCCAACGTCCTGACTTTC

J: TRBJ2-2
D: TRBD1
size: .
V: TRBV5-1
CDR3: CASNLGQGGELFF
DNA: TGCGCCAGCAATCTTGGACAGGGCGGGGAGCTGTTTTTT

J: TRBJ2-1
D: .
size: few
V: TRBV7-9
CDR3: CASSRSEQFF
DNA: TGTGCCAGCAGTCGTAGTGAGCAGTTCTTC

J: TRBJ2-7
D: .
size: .
V: TRBV21-1
CDR3: CASNQGRGSYEQYF
DNA: TGTGCCAGCAATCAGGGGAGAGGCTCCTACGAGCAGTACTTC

J: TRBJ2-7
D: .
size: once
V: TRBV9
CDR3: CASSVALSGDSYEQYF
DNA: TGTGCCAGCAGCGTAGCTCTGAGCGGGGACAGCTACGAGCAGTACTTC